What follows are 32 T cell receptor beta chains derived from one specimen sequenced in a study of CD8 T cell repertoires and HIV-1 epitope variants. What these receptors recognize is not known. Assay used: immunoSEQ multiplex PCR; TCRdb lists only in-frame clones, some missing. The sample gives fewer than 6,000 clones, about 67% of which show up once; roughly 45% is in the top ten. Sample: cultured CD8+ T cells derived from PBMCs. Source of these receptors: a male donor with HIV.

This chain joins TRBV28 and TRBJ1-3; D unclear. Between the trimmed V and J ends, which lost 3 bases and 0 bases, there was a span of 9 bases. The CDR3 sequence is 15 residues long. From germline, CDR1 is MDHEN and CDR2 SYDVKM. CDR3 sequence (DNA): TGTGCCAGCAGTTTGGACCGTTACTCTGGAAACACCATATATTTT. This codes for CASSLDRYSGNTIYF.

This chain links TRBV20-1 with TRBJ2-1; D is uncertain. CDR3 length equals 11 residues. The germline V gene has CDR1 DFQATT and CDR2 SNEGSKA (reference sequence). Trimming cost V 2 bases and J 8 bases, with 7 bases left between them. Here the CDR3 DNA reads TGCAGTGCTAGAACGTCGGATGAGCAGTTCTTC. It yields the protein CSARTSDEQFF.

The rearrangement joins TRBV13 to TRBJ2-7; D is unresolved. The germline V gene encodes CDR1 PRHDT and CDR2 FYEKMQ (reference sequence). The length of the CDR3 is 12 residues. Trimming cost V 4 bases and J 1 base, with 5 bases left between them. The CDR3 DNA is TGTGCCAGCAGCTCATCGTCCTACGAGCAGTACTTC. This encodes CASSSSSYEQYF.

This chain joins TRBV9 and TRBJ2-5; D remains ambiguous. This CDR3 has 17 amino acids. V was shortened by 0 bases and J by 2 bases, with 17 bases between the two germline ends. Germline CDR1 is SGDLS and CDR2 is YYNGEE. CDR3: CASSVGISDRAQETQYF. The DNA for the CDR3 is TGTGCCAGCAGCGTAGGGATCTCGGATCGGGCTCAAGAGACCCAGTACTTC.

Within the sample, this clone is medium-sized. The chain recombines TRBV19 with TRBJ2-7; possibly TRBD1 for D (7 bases). The CDR3 sequence is 15 residues long. Trimming pared 1 base from V and 3 bases from J, leaving 13 bases between. Per the germline V gene, CDR1 is LNHDA and CDR2 is SQIVND (reference sequence). DNA of the CDR3: TGTGCCAGTAGTATAGCGGGGGACAGCCTCTACGAGCAGTACTTC. It is translated as CASSIAGDSLYEQYF.

The chain carries TRBV15 and TRBJ1-2; D is perhaps TRBD1 (6 bases). V was pared by 0 bases and J by 4 bases, with 15 bases between. The CDR3 runs 16 residues. Germline V gives CDR1 LNHNV, CDR2 YYDKDF (reference sequence). The chain's CDR3 is CATSRESQGEAYGYTF. The CDR3 bases are TGTGCCACCAGCAGAGAATCACAGGGTGAAGCCTATGGCTACACCTTC.

This sequence joins TRBV11-2 and TRBJ2-1; TRBD1 or TRBD2 may be the D gene (5 bases each). V was trimmed by 5 bases and J by 5 bases, leaving 16 bases between them. The CDR3 consists of 15 residues. CDR1 SGHAT and CDR2 FQNNGV come from the germline V gene. The DNA for the CDR3 is TGTGCCAGCAGCCCAGAGGGGCCCAGAGACAATGAGCAGTTCTTC. Its protein is CASSPEGPRDNEQFF.

The genes are TRBV27 and TRBJ2-2; D is uncertain. Germline lookup yields CDR1 MNHEY and CDR2 SMNVEV (reference sequence). V shed 5 bases and J shed 3 bases, with 13 bases lying between them. This CDR3 is 15 amino acids long. The DNA for the CDR3 is TGTGCCAGCAGTCCCGTTGGGTCTGACACCGGGGAGCTGTTTTTT. It codes for CASSPVGSDTGELFF.

This chain uses TRBV18 with TRBJ2-7; TRBD2 agrees at 11 bases. The CDR3 contains 14 residues. Trimming took 3 bases from V and 4 from J; bases not matched to a gene: 2. Germline values: CDR1 KGHSH, CDR2 LQKENI. CDR3 bases: TGTGCCAGCTCACCCGGGACTAGCGGTTACGAGCAGTACTTC. Amino acids: CASSPGTSGYEQYF.

This clone occurred once. This rearrangement joins TRBV6-6 to TRBJ2-1; 11 positions agree with TRBD2. Trimming at V came to 5 bases and at J to 6 bases, leaving 6 bases not matched to a gene. This CDR3 region has 15 residues. From germline, CDR1 is MNHNY and CDR2 SVGAGI (reference sequence). CDR3 sequence: CASSPLAGGSNEQFF. CDR3 DNA: TGTGCCAGCAGTCCATTAGCGGGAGGGTCCAATGAGCAGTTCTTC.

The genes are TRBV5-1 and TRBJ1-1; 9 bases are a match to TRBD1. The CDR3 loop spans 16 amino acids. Germline loops: CDR1 SGHRS, CDR2 YFSETQ. V trimming: 2 bases; J trimming: 4 bases; junction bases outside the gene matches: 9. The CDR3 is CASSLIRQGGSTEAFF. The DNA for the CDR3 is TGCGCCAGCAGCTTAATCCGACAGGGGGGGAGCACTGAAGCTTTCTTT.

V is TRBV10-3 and J is TRBJ2-2; perhaps TRBD1 as D (6 bases). V was cut by 3 bases and J by 3 bases, with 11 bases left in between. The CDR3 totals 15 residues. In germline, CDR1 is ENHRY, CDR2 SYGVKD. CDR3 loop: CAISDDRRDTGELFF. The CDR3 DNA sequence: TGTGCCATCAGTGACGACAGGAGAGACACCGGGGAGCTGTTTTTT.

V is TRBV6-1 and J is TRBJ2-7; a possible D gene is TRBD1 (6 bases). Trimming took off 2 bases at V and 6 bases at J, with 14 bases between the two ends. Germline CDR1 MNHNS, CDR2 SASEGT. The CDR3 has 14 residues. This CDR3 reads CASSELAGESEQYF. DNA for the CDR3: TGTGCCAGCAGTGAATTGGCAGGGGAGAGCGAGCAGTACTTC.

This chain connects TRBV7-6 to TRBJ2-1; maybe TRBD1 (7 bases). Germline V gene lookup returns CDR1 SGHVS and CDR2 FNYEAQ. The CDR3 has 15 residues. Trimming left V 5 bases short and J 5 bases short, with 16 bases between. The CDR3 sequence is CASSAGRGDNNEQFF. The CDR3 bases are TGTGCCAGCAGCGCAGGCAGGGGGGATAACAATGAGCAGTTCTTC.

In its sample, this clone was seen a few times. V gene TRBV15 combines with J gene TRBJ2-7, with TRBD1 matching 7 bases. The germline V gene encodes CDR1 LNHNV and CDR2 YYDKDF (reference sequence). With 1 base clipped from V and 2 bases from J, the junction kept 2 bases outside the gene matches. There are 14 residues in the CDR3. The CDR3 here is CATSRVRGPYEQYF. In DNA form, the CDR3 reads TGTGCCACCAGCAGAGTTAGGGGGCCCTACGAGCAGTACTTC.

The V call is TRBV11-2, the J call TRBJ1-3, with D possibly matching TRBD1 (6 bases). The V end lost 6 bases, the J end lost 4 bases, and 16 bases lay between the germline ends. Germline CDR1 and CDR2: SGHAT and FQNNGV. This CDR3 spans 15 amino acids. The CDR3, as DNA: TGTGCCAGCAGTCACCGACAGGTTCTCGGAAACACCATATATTTT. It encodes CASSHRQVLGNTIYF.

The table lists this clone with a few counts. The J gene is TRBJ2-1, the V gene TRBV5-4; D is perhaps TRBD1 (6 bases). This CDR3 has 13 residues. V shed 5 bases and J shed 3 bases, with 9 bases lying between them. Germline CDR1 and CDR2: SGHNT and YYREEE (reference sequence). The CDR3 is CASRPDSYNEQFF. CDR3 nucleotides: TGTGCCAGCAGACCGGACAGCTACAATGAGCAGTTCTTC.

The chain carries TRBV9 and TRBJ1-6, with 7 positions matching TRBD1. V gave up 4 bases and J gave up 10 bases; unmatched junction bases: 11. There are 15 residues in the CDR3. The germline gives CDR1 SGDLS, CDR2 YYNGEE. This CDR3 is CASSTRQGGNSPLHF. CDR3 nucleotide sequence: TGTGCCAGCAGCACCAGACAGGGAGGGAACTCACCCCTCCACTTT.

The chain has TRBV11-2 and TRBJ2-5; the D is unclear. This CDR3 has 15 residues. V was cut by 1 base and J by 0 bases, with 9 bases left in between. The germline gives CDR1 SGHAT, CDR2 FQNNGV. Here the CDR3 reads CASSLAGQYQETQYF. CDR3 nucleotide sequence: TGTGCCAGCAGCTTAGCGGGCCAGTACCAAGAGACCCAGTACTTC.

The rearrangement links TRBV27 to TRBJ2-2, with a tentative D call TRBD1 (5 bases). Germline V gives CDR1 MNHEY, CDR2 SMNVEV (reference sequence). This CDR3 has 15 residues. V was clipped by 2 bases and J by 5 bases, with 12 bases between them. CDR3 sequence (DNA): TGTGCCAGCAGTTTAGAGGCCCCAGGGACCGGGGAGCTGTTTTTT. Translation gives CASSLEAPGTGELFF.

The rearrangement links TRBV7-8 to TRBJ2-2, with TRBD2 identical over 9 bases. CDR3 length: 15 residues. Germline values: CDR1 SGHVS, CDR2 FQNEAQ. Trimming at V came to 4 bases and at J to 6 bases, leaving 6 bases not matched to a gene. CDR3 sequence (DNA): TGTGCCAGCAGCTCGGGACTAGCCTCCTCCGGGGAGCTGTTTTTT. Amino acid sequence: CASSSGLASSGELFF.

This clone was counted a few times. The chain joins TRBV28 to TRBJ2-3; D is possibly TRBD2 (6 bases). CDR1 and CDR2 (germline): MDHEN, SYDVKM. This CDR3 has 14 amino acids. Trimming took off 1 base at V and 6 bases at J, with 11 bases between the two ends. Here the CDR3 reads CASSLLGGMDTQYF. CDR3 nucleotides: TGTGCCAGCAGTTTATTGGGGGGAATGGATACGCAGTATTTT.

The sample holds a few counts of this clone. This chain joins TRBV25-1 and TRBJ1-1, with D unresolved. CDR3 length: 12 amino acids. Trimming took 6 bases from V and 4 from J, leaving 9 bases between them. Germline assignment: CDR1 MGHDK and CDR2 SYGVNS. The CDR3 here is CASSRLPTEAFF. CDR3 DNA sequence: TGTGCCAGCAGCCGACTGCCCACTGAAGCTTTCTTT.

The CDR3 is CASGRAGANNEQFF. Here the CDR3 DNA reads TGTGCCAGCGGTAGGGCGGGAGCTAACAATGAGCAGTTCTTC. The J gene is TRBJ2-1, the V gene TRBV11-2; 7 bases map to TRBD2. V lost 8 bases to trimming and J lost 5 bases; unmatched junction nucleotides: 9. This CDR3 spans 14 amino acids. Germline values: CDR1 SGHAT, CDR2 FQNNGV.

The chain employs TRBV6-1 and TRBJ2-7; 12 nucleotides line up with TRBD2. The ends lost 2 bases at V and 2 bases at J; junction bases unmatched: 7. The CDR3 has 17 amino acids. Germline CDR1 is MNHNS and CDR2 is SASEGT. The CDR3 is CASSERTSGRFAYEQYF. The CDR3 DNA follows: TGTGCCAGCAGTGAACGAACTAGCGGGAGGTTCGCCTACGAGCAGTACTTC.

V is TRBV4-1 and J is TRBJ1-6; TRBD1 agrees at 9 bases. The CDR3 spans 15 residues. After removal of 2 bases from V and 7 bases from J, the junction contained 3 bases not matched to a gene. CDR1 and CDR2 (germline): MGHRA, YSYEKL. The CDR3 loop is CASSQLGQGNSPLHF. As DNA, the CDR3 is TGCGCCAGCAGCCAACTAGGACAGGGGAATTCACCCCTCCACTTT.

The count of this clone is one. The chain joins TRBV6-5 to TRBJ2-7; D possibly uses TRBD1 or TRBD2 (5 bases each). Germline V gene sequence: CDR1 MNHEY, CDR2 SVGAGI. The CDR3 has 13 amino acids. Trimming left V 5 bases short and J 2 bases short, with 10 bases between. The DNA of the CDR3 is TGTGCCAGCAGTGGGGACGGCACCTACGAGCAGTACTTC. Amino acid sequence: CASSGDGTYEQYF.

The chain employs TRBV5-6 and TRBJ1-2, with D possibly TRBD1 on 6 matching bases. CDR3 length: 12 amino acids. V gave up 4 bases and J gave up 6 bases, with 10 bases separating them. Germline lookup yields CDR1 SGHDT and CDR2 YYEEEE. The CDR3 reads CASSQGKNGYTF. The CDR3 DNA follows: TGTGCCAGCAGCCAGGGGAAGAATGGCTACACCTTC.

This clone showed up just once. One end of the junction does not line up with germline, which may come from a read error. This sequence joins TRBV7-9 and TRBJ2-7; TRBD1 is a possible D gene (5 bases). The V gene's germline CDR1 is SEHNR and CDR2 FQNEAQ (reference sequence). The CDR3 covers 13 residues. CDR3 bases: TGTGCCAGCAGTTTAGGGGATTTCGACGAGCAGTACTTC. It codes for CASSLGDFDEQYF.

The V and J genes are TRBV7-3 and TRBJ2-1; TRBD1 agrees at 10 bases. CDR3 size: 15 residues. The germline V gene encodes CDR1 SGHTA and CDR2 FQGTGA. Unmatched junction bases numbered 5, after V lost 4 bases and J lost 5 bases. The CDR3 DNA follows: TGTGCCAGCAGCTCCCGGGACAGGGGTAACAATGAGCAGTTCTTC. This translates into CASSSRDRGNNEQFF.

The chain links TRBV11-2 to TRBJ2-3, with D hard to call. Trimming stripped 1 base from V and 5 bases from J, with 1 base between. Germline V lookup: CDR1 SGHAT, CDR2 FQNNGV. This CDR3 is 11 amino acids long. CDR3 sequence reads: CASSLGDTQYF. The CDR3 DNA reads as TGTGCCAGCAGCTTAGGAGATACGCAGTATTTT.

The V call is TRBV7-6, the J call TRBJ2-1, with TRBD2 as a possible D gene (5 bases). The CDR3 loop spans 14 amino acids. V lost 5 bases and J lost 0, with 8 bases in between. Germline V CDR1 and CDR2: SGHVS, FNYEAQ. The CDR3 DNA follows: TGTGCCAGCAGCCCGGACTCCTCCTACAATGAGCAGTTCTTC. Amino acids: CASSPDSSYNEQFF.